The T cell receptor beta chain under discussion was sequenced for a study of identical twins. Study conclusions and caveats: For out-of-frame alpha sequences shared by twins, low generation probability was in excess. A lower insertion count was a feature of abundant cord blood beta clonotypes, with no such feature in memory repertoires. Models underpredicted monozygotic twin sharing of out-of-frame TCR alpha.

Losses at the gene ends were 7 bases for V and 6 bases for J; bases not matched to a gene: 7. This CDR3 region has 14 residues. In TCRdb, the 5' RACE reads were re-called with MiXCR into one record per CDR3 protein. Among approximately 1.8 million distinct CDR3 sequences listed, under 35% were seen once. This clonotype was counted a few times. The antigen remains undetermined. The sample taken for sequencing was cord blood. V is TRBV12-3 or TRBV12-4 and J is TRBJ2-3; TRBD2 matches 10 bases. The clonotype originates from a newborn girl in good health. CDR3 sequence reads: CASNVLAGADTQYF. The CDR3 DNA reads as TGTGCCAGCAATGTTCTAGCGGGAGCCGATACGCAGTATTTT.